Below, 19 T cell receptor beta chains from the same sample are listed, as sequenced in a study of radiotherapy plus CTLA-4 blockade in lung cancer. Method: immunoSEQ multiplex PCR; TCRdb's copy keeps in-frame clones and lacks some. The table lists more than 90,000 clones, around 84% of them singletons. The material sequenced was peripheral blood, taken from a patient treated with radiotherapy plus ipilimumab. The receptors stem from a human donor with non-small cell lung cancer that progressed on radiotherapy plus ipilimumab.

The chain recombines TRBV5-6 with TRBJ2-1; D remains ambiguous. The germline V gene encodes CDR1 SGHDT and CDR2 YYEEEE. The CDR3 is 15 residues long. The V gene lost 2 bases and the J gene lost 1 base, with 10 bases spanning the gap. CDR3 nucleotides: TGTGCCAGCAGCTTCTCTCCCAGGTCCTACAATGAGCAGTTCTTC. This encodes CASSFSPRSYNEQFF.

This chain links TRBV13 with TRBJ2-2; D possibly matches TRBD1 or TRBD2 (6 bases each). V lost 3 bases and J lost 5, with 10 bases in between. The germline CDR1 and CDR2 sequences are PRHDT and FYEKMQ (reference sequence). The CDR3 totals 14 residues. CDR3 sequence (DNA): TGTGCCAGCAGCTTCAGGGGAGGAACCGGGGAGCTGTTTTTT. Its translation is CASSFRGGTGELFF.

The chain employs TRBV19 and TRBJ1-1, with D unclear. CDR3 length equals 14 residues. Trimming pared 5 bases from V and 2 bases from J, leaving 12 bases between. Germline CDR1 and CDR2: LNHDA and SQIVND (reference sequence). The CDR3 DNA reads as TGTGCCAGTAGTCCCCAGAGAATCAACACTGAAGCTTTCTTT. Amino acid sequence: CASSPQRINTEAFF. Full variable domain (missing parts from reference TRBV19 and TRBJ1-1): DGGITQSPKYLFRKEGQNVTLSCEQNLNHDAMYWYRQDPGQGLRLIYYSQIVNDFQKGDIAEGYSVSREKKESFPLTVTSAQKNPTAFYLCASSPQRINTEAFFGQGTRLTVV.

The chain joins TRBV7-2 to TRBJ2-7, with D possibly matching TRBD2 (5 bases). Germline V lookup: CDR1 SGHTA, CDR2 FQGNSA. V lost 5 bases to trimming and J lost 3 bases, with 14 bases between them. This CDR3 contains 14 residues. The CDR3 DNA reads TGTGCCAGCAGCCCCCGAGGTGGGAGCTACGAGCAGTACTTC. Protein: CASSPRGGSYEQYF.

The gene calls are TRBV7-8 and TRBJ2-7; D call uncertain. The CDR3 spans 12 residues. Germline V gives CDR1 SGHVS, CDR2 FQNEAQ. Trimming left V 4 bases short and J 7 bases short, with 11 bases between. CDR3 region: CASSSSPREQYF. The CDR3 DNA sequence: TGTGCCAGCAGCTCATCCCCCCGGGAGCAGTACTTC.

The J gene is TRBJ2-7, the V gene TRBV27; the D is unclear. The CDR3 is 13 residues long. The germline V and J ends were trimmed by 8 bases and 2 bases, with 13 bases remaining between them. Germline loops: CDR1 MNHEY, CDR2 SMNVEV (reference sequence). The CDR3 DNA is TGTGCCAGCTCACTCAAGGCCGCCTACGAGCAGTACGTC. It codes for CASSLKAAYEQYV.

V gene TRBV2 combines with J gene TRBJ1-2; possibly TRBD1 for D (5 bases). Trimming shortened V by 3 bases and J by 5 bases, and 13 bases separated the two germline ends. Germline CDR1 is SNHLY and CDR2 is FYNNEI. The CDR3 consists of 14 residues. CDR3 bases: TGTGCCAGCAGTGATCAGGGAGGAGGGTATGGCTACACCTTC. Protein product: CASSDQGGGYGYTF.

This chain links TRBV18 with TRBJ1-4; D call uncertain. Germline CDR1 KGHSH, CDR2 LQKENI. Between the trimmed V and J ends, which lost 0 bases and 8 bases, there was a span of 10 bases. The CDR3 contains 14 residues. The CDR3 is CASSPPGSMEKLFF. CDR3 bases: TGTGCCAGCTCACCACCAGGGAGCATGGAAAAACTGTTTTTT. Based on the CDR3 plus reference TRBV18 and TRBJ1-4, the full variable domain is NAGVMQNPRHLVRRRGQEARLRCSPMKGHSHVYWYRQLPEEGLKFMVYLQKENIIDESGMPKERFSAEFPKEGPSILRIQQVVRGDSAAYFCASSPPGSMEKLFFGSGTQLSVL.

This clone was found once. V and J are TRBV28 and TRBJ2-2; D is undetermined. With 5 bases removed from V and 6 bases from J, the gap between germline ends came to 16 bases. The germline V gene encodes CDR1 MDHEN and CDR2 SYDVKM. CDR3 length equals 15 residues. CDR3 protein: CASSNPELMAGELFF. CDR3 DNA sequence: TGTGCCAGCAGTAACCCAGAGCTCATGGCCGGGGAGCTGTTTTTT. Together with reference TRBV28 and TRBJ2-2, the CDR3 gives the full variable domain: DVKVTQSSRYLVKRTGEKVFLECVQDMDHENMFWYRQDPGLGLRLIYFSYDVKMKEKGDIPEGYSVSREKKERFSLILESASTNQTSMYLCASSNPELMAGELFFGEGSRLTVL.

The genes are TRBV25-1 and TRBJ2-5, with D tentatively TRBD1 (6 bases). This CDR3 contains 15 residues. With 5 bases removed from V and 1 base from J, the gap between germline ends came to 14 bases. In germline, CDR1 is MGHDK, CDR2 SYGVNS. CDR3 region: CASSTKGVLQETQYF. Here the CDR3 DNA reads TGTGCCAGCAGTACGAAGGGGGTCCTCCAAGAGACCCAGTACTTC.

This clone was counted only a few times. The CDR3 coding sequence is TGTGCCAGCAGCCTACAAGTCGGCTACCCCTACGAGCAGTACTTC. Translation: CASSLQVGYPYEQYF. The chain joins TRBV6-1 to TRBJ2-7; no reliable D call. The V and J ends lost 6 bases and 2 bases respectively, with 17 bases between them. CDR3 length: 15 residues. Per germline, CDR1 MNHNS and CDR2 SASEGT.

The chain recombines TRBV7-9 with TRBJ2-6; 10 bases match TRBD1. This CDR3 spans 16 amino acids. V lost 5 bases to trimming and J lost 2 bases; unmatched junction nucleotides: 3. Per the germline V gene, CDR1 is SEHNR and CDR2 is FQNEAQ (reference sequence). The CDR3 DNA follows: TGTGCCAGCAGCCCGACAGGGGGCGCTGGGGCCAACGTCCTGACTTTC. Translating it yields CASSPTGGAGANVLTF. Combining the CDR3 with reference TRBV7-9 and TRBJ2-6 gives the whole variable domain DTGVSQNPRHKITKRGQNVTFRCDPISEHNRLYWYRQTLGQGPEFLTYFQNEAQLEKSRLLSDRFSAERPKGSFSTLEIQRTEQGDSAMYLCASSPTGGAGANVLTFGAGSRLTVL.

J is TRBJ2-3 and V is TRBV5-1, with D unresolved. Germline lookup yields CDR1 SGHRS and CDR2 YFSETQ. The CDR3 consists of 13 residues. Trimming removed 0 bases from V and 5 bases from J, with 7 bases in between. The CDR3 DNA follows: TGCGCCAGCAGCTTGGTTACCGGAGATACGCAGTATTTT. It translates to CASSLVTGDTQYF.

The V call is TRBV27, the J call TRBJ1-1; D is undetermined. Trimming pared 5 bases from V and 3 bases from J, leaving 16 bases between. This CDR3 comprises 15 residues. Germline loops: CDR1 MNHEY, CDR2 SMNVEV (reference sequence). The CDR3 DNA follows: TGTGCCAGCAGTCCGTACCCCGGGATCCACACTGAAGCTTTCTTT. It specifies CASSPYPGIHTEAFF.

The CDR3 spells CASSWGRQEINYGYTF. CDR3 sequence (DNA): TGTGCCAGCAGCTGGGGCAGACAGGAAATTAACTATGGCTACACCTTC. This sequence joins TRBV5-6 and TRBJ1-2; D is possibly TRBD1 (6 bases). CDR1 SGHDT and CDR2 YYEEEE come from the germline V gene. The CDR3 has 16 residues. V lost 3 bases and J 1 base, leaving 16 bases between the germline ends.

V is TRBV4-1 and J is TRBJ1-2, with D possibly matching TRBD1 (6 bases). Germline values: CDR1 MGHRA, CDR2 YSYEKL. With 0 bases removed from V and 1 base from J, the gap between germline ends came to 21 bases. The CDR3 length is 19 residues. The CDR3 DNA reads as TGCGCCAGCAGCCAAGAGCGCGACGTATTCGGGGGGCGTAACTATGGCTACACCTTC. Its translation: CASSQERDVFGGRNYGYTF.

This clone was observed a handful of times. The chain has TRBV5-1 and TRBJ1-1, with D tentatively TRBD1 (5 bases). The length of the CDR3 is 14 residues. Germline V lookup: CDR1 SGHRS, CDR2 YFSETQ. Trimming stripped 4 bases from V and 1 base from J, with 11 bases between. CDR3 sequence reads: CASSPGDWNTEAFF. DNA of the CDR3: TGCGCCAGCAGCCCGGGGGACTGGAACACTGAAGCTTTCTTT.

With respect to this clone: Other DNA sequences in this sample translate to the same CDR3. V is TRBV5-1 and J is TRBJ1-2, with D possibly TRBD1 on 5 matching bases. Germline V gene data show CDR1 as SGHRS and CDR2 as YFSETQ. The CDR3 totals 14 residues. The germline V and J ends were trimmed by 2 bases and 1 base, with 9 bases remaining between them. DNA of the CDR3: TGCGCCAGCAGCTTCACAGGTGGTAACTATGGCTACACCTTC. It translates to CASSFTGGNYGYTF.

The gene calls are TRBV28 and TRBJ1-1, with unresolved D. CDR3 length: 13 residues. Trimming shortened V by 5 bases and J by 1 base, and 8 bases separated the two germline ends. Germline V CDR1 and CDR2: MDHEN, SYDVKM. The CDR3 is CASSQQRNTEAFF. CDR3 in DNA: TGTGCCAGCAGTCAACAGAGGAACACTGAAGCTTTCTTT. Full variable domain (outside the CDR3, taken from reference TRBV28 and TRBJ1-1): DVKVTQSSRYLVKRTGEKVFLECVQDMDHENMFWYRQDPGLGLRLIYFSYDVKMKEKGDIPEGYSVSREKKERFSLILESASTNQTSMYLCASSQQRNTEAFFGQGTRLTVV.